The source of this T cell receptor beta chain is a study of cytomegalovirus exposure and HLA in healthy donors. Background on the study: Most genotyped donors, approximately 81% of roughly 400, had Caucasian-associated genetic ancestry. Study-level findings and limits: Researchers reported in a later analysis that common viral pathogens appeared linked to several top clusters. Most of the TCR beta V segments (in an earlier analysis) were productive either about 87% or about 30% of the time.

The CDR3 has 14 residues. Germline values: CDR1 MNHEY, CDR2 SVGAGI. The ends were cut back, 6 bases at V and 5 bases at J, with 16 bases in the middle. The PCR contained 60 Vbeta and 13 Jbeta primers. Clones were read by immunoSEQ multiplex PCR, and TCRdb kept only the in-frame ones, dropping some. Among 19,000 or so clones listed, 75% were seen once. With regard to this clone: Its antigen is still unknown.

What was sequenced was PBMCs. This TCR came from a man aged 18 to 29 in good health and CMV-seronegative. The chain combines TRBV6-5 with TRBJ1-2; a weak D match, TRBD1 (6 bases). CDR3 region: CASSPLGGGYGYTF. CDR3 coding DNA: TGTGCCAGCAGCCCCTTAGGGGGGGGGTATGGCTACACCTTC.